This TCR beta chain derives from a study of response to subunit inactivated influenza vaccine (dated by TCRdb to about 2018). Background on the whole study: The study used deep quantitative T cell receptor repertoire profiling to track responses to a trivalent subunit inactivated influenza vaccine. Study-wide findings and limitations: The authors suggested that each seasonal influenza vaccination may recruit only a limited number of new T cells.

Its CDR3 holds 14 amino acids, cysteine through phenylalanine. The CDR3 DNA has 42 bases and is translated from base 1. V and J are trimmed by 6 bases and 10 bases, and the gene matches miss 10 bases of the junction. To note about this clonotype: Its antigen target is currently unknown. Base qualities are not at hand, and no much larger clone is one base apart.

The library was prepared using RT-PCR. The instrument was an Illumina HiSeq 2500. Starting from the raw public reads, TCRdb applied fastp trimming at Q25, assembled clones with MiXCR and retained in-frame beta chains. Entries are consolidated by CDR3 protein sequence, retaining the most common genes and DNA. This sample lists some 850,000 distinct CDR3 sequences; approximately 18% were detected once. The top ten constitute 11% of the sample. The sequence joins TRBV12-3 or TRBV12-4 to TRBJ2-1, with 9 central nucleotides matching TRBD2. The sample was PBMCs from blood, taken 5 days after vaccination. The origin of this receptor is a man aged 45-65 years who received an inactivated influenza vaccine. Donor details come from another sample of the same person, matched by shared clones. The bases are TGTGCCAGCAGCCAGGCGGGAGGGCCACGAGAGCAGTTCTTC. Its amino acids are CASSQAGGPREQFF.